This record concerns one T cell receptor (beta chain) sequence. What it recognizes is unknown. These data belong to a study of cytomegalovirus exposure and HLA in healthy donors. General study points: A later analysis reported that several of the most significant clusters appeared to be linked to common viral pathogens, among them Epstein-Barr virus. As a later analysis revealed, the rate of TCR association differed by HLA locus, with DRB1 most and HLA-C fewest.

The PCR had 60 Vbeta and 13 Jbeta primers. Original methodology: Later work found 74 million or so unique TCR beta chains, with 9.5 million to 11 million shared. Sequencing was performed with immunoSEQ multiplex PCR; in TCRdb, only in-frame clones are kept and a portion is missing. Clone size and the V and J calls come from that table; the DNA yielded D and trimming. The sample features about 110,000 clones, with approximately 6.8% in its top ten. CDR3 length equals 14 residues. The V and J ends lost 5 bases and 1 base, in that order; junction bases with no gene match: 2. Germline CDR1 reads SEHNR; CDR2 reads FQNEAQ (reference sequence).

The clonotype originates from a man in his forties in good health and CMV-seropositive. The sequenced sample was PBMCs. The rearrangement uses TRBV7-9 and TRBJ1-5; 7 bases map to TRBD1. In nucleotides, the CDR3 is TGTGCCAGCAGCCGGGGACAGAGCAATCAGCCCCAGCATTTT. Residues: CASSRGQSNQPQHF.